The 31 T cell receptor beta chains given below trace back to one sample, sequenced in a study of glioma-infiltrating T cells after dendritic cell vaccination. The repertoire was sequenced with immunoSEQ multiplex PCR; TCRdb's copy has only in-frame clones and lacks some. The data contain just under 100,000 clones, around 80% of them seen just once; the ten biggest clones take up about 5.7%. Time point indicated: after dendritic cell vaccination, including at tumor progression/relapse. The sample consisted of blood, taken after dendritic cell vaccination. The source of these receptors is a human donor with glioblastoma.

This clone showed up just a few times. In DNA, the CDR3 is TGTGCCAGCAGCTTCGACAGGGGCCATGAGCAGTTCTTC. It codes for CASSFDRGHEQFF. The gene calls are TRBV5-4 and TRBJ2-1; 8 nucleotides align to TRBD1. Germline values: CDR1 SGHNT, CDR2 YYREEE (reference sequence). The CDR3 is made up of 13 amino acids. Trimming removed 2 bases from V and 8 bases from J; junction bases left unmatched: 3.

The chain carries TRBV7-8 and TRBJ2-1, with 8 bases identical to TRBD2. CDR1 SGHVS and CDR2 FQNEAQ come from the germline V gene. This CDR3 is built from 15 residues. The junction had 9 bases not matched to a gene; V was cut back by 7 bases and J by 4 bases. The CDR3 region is CASIMGRGVYNEQFF. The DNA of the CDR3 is TGTGCCAGCATTATGGGGCGGGGGGTTTACAATGAGCAGTTCTTC.

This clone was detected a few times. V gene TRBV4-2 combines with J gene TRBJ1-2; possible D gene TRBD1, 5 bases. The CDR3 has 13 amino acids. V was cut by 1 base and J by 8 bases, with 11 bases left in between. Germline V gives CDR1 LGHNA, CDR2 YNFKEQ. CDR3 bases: TGTGCCAGCAGCCAAGCTACCGACAGAGGCTACACCTTC. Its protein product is CASSQATDRGYTF.

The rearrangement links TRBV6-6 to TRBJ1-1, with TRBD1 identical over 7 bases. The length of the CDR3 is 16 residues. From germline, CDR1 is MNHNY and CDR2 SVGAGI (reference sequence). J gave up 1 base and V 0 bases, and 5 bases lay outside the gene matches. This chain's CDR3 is CASSYSSGTANTEAFF. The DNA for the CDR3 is TGTGCCAGCAGTTACTCCTCCGGGACAGCGAACACTGAAGCTTTCTTT.

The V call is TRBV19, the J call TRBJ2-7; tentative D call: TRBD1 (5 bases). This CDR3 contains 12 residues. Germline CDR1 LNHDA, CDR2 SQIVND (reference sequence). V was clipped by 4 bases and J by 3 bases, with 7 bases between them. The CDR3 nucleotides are TGTGCCAGTAGTAGGGGCTTCTACGAGCAGTACTTC. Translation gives CASSRGFYEQYF.

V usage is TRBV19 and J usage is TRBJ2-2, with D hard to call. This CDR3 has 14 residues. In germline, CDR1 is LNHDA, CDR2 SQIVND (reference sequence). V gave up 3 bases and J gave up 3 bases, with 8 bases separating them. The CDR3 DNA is TGTGCCAGTAGTATTCTCTCGTACACCGGGGAGCTGTTTTTT. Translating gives CASSILSYTGELFF.

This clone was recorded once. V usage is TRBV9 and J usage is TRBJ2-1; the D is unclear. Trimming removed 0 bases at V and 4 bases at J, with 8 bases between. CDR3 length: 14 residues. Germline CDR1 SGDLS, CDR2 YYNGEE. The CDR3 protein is CASSVAQMYNEQFF. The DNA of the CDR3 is TGTGCCAGCAGCGTAGCTCAGATGTACAATGAGCAGTTCTTC.

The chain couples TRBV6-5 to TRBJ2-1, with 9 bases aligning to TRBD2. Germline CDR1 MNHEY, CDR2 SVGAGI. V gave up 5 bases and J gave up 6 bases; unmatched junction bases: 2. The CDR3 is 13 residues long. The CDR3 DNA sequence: TGTGCCAGCAGTCGAGCGGGAGGCAATGAGCAGTTCTTC. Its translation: CASSRAGGNEQFF.

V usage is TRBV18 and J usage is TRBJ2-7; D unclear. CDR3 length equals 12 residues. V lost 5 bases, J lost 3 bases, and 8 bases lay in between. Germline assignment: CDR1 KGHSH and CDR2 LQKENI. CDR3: CASSSQSYEQYF. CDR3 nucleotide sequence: TGTGCCAGCTCATCACAGAGCTACGAGCAGTACTTC.

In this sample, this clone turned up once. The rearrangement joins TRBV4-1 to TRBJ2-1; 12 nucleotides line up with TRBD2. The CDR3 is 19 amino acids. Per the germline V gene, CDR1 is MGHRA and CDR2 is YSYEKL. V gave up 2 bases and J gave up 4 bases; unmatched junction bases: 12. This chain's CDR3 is CASSQWIPSGGASYNEQFF. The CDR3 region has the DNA TGCGCCAGCAGCCAATGGATACCTAGCGGGGGGGCCAGTTACAATGAGCAGTTCTTC.

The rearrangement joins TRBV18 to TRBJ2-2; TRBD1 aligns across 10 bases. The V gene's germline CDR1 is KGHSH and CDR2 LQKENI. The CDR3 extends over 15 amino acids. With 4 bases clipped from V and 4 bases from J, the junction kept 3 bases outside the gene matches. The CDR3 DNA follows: TGTGCCAGCTCACTTCGACAGGGGGCCACCGGGGAGCTGTTTTTT. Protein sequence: CASSLRQGATGELFF.

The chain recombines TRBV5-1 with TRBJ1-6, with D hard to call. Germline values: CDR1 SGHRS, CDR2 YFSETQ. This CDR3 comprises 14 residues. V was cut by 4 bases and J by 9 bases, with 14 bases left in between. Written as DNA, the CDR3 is TGCGCCAGCAGCGCCGGGGATAGAGGTTCACCCCTCCACTTT. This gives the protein CASSAGDRGSPLHF.

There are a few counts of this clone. In nucleotides, the CDR3 is TGTGCCAGCAGCTTAACTAGCGGGGGGAATGAGCAGTTCTTC. Translation: CASSLTSGGNEQFF. This chain joins TRBV7-3 and TRBJ2-1; 10 bases are a match to TRBD2. V gave up 0 bases and J gave up 7 bases; unmatched junction bases: 0. The CDR3 spans 14 residues. From germline, CDR1 is SGHTA and CDR2 FQGTGA.

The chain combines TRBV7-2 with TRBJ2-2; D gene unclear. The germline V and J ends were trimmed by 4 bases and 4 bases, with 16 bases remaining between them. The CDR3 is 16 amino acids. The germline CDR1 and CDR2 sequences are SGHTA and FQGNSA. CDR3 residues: CASSSPTRRFTGELFF. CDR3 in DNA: TGTGCCAGCAGCTCTCCCACACGAAGATTCACCGGGGAGCTGTTTTTT.

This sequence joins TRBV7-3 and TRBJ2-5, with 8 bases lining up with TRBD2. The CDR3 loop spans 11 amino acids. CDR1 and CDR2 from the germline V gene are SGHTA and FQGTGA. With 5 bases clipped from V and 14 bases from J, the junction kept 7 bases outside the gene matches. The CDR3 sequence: CASSPGGTIYF. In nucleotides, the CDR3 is TGTGCCAGCAGCCCGGGGGGGACAATTTACTTC. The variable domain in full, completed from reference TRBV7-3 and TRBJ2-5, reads GAGVSQTPSNKVTEKGKYVELRCDPISGHTALYWYRQSLGQGPEFLIYFQGTGAADDSGLPNDRFFAVRPEGSVSTLKIQRTERGDSAVYLCASSPGGTIYFGPGTRLLVL.

The CDR3 loop is CASSLRTGSTDTQYF. The DNA of the CDR3 is TGTGCCAGCAGCCTACGGACAGGGTCCACAGATACGCAGTATTTT. The rearrangement links TRBV5-4 to TRBJ2-3; 8 bases map to TRBD1. Germline CDR1 and CDR2: SGHNT and YYREEE (reference sequence). The CDR3 runs to 15 residues. J lost 2 bases, V lost 4 bases, and 6 bases had no gene match. Complete variable domain (other parts from reference TRBV5-4 and TRBJ2-3): ETGVTQSPTHLIKTRGQQVTLRCSSQSGHNTVSWYQQALGQGPQFIFQYYREEENGRGNFPPRFSGLQFPNYSSELNVNALELDDSALYLCASSLRTGSTDTQYFGPGTRLTVL.

CDR3 sequence (DNA): TGCGCCAGCAGCCCACAGGGGGCGTACGCTGGGGCCAACGTCCTGACTTTC. Translated: CASSPQGAYAGANVLTF. This chain uses TRBV5-1 with TRBJ2-6; 9 bases match TRBD1. J gave up 2 bases and V 4 bases, and 7 bases lay outside the gene matches. Germline CDR1 SGHRS, CDR2 YFSETQ. The CDR3 contains 17 residues.

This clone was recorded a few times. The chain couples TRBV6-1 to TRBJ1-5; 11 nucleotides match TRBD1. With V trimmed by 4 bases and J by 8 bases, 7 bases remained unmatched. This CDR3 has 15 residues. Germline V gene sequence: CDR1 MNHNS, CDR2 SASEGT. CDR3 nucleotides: TGTGCCAGCAGTGGCGGACAGGGGGCTTTTGAGCCCCAGCATTTT. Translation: CASSGGQGAFEPQHF.

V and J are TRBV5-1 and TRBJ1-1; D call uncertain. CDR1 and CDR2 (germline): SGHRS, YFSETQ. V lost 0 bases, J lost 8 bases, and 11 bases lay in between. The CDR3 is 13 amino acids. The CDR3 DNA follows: TGCGCCAGCAGCTTGGACGGAACTAGGGAAGCTTTCTTT. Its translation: CASSLDGTREAFF.

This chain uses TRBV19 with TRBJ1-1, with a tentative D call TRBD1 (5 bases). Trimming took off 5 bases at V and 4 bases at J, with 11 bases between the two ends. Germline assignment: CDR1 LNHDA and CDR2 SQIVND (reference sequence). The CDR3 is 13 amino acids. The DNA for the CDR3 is TGTGCCAGTAGTTTTCAGGGTTCCACTGAAGCTTTCTTT. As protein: CASSFQGSTEAFF.

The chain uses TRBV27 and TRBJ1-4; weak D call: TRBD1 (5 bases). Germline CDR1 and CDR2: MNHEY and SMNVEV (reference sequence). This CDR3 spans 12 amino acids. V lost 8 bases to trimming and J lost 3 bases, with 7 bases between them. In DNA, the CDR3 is TGTGCCAGCCAAGGGGCTAATGAAAAACTGTTTTTT. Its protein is CASQGANEKLFF.

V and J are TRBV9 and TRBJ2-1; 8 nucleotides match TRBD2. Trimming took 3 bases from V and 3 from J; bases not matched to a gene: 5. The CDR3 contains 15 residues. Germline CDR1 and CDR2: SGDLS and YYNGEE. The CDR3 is CASSETSGRYNEQFF. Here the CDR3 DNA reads TGTGCCAGCAGCGAAACTAGCGGCCGCTACAATGAGCAGTTCTTC.

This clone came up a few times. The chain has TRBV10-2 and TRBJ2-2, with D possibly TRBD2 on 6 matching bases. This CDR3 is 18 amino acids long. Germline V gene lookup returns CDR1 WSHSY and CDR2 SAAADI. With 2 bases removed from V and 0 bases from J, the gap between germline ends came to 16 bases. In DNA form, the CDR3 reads TGCGCCAGCAGTGAGCCTCGACTAGTCCGGGCGAACACCGGGGAGCTGTTTTTT. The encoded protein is CASSEPRLVRANTGELFF.

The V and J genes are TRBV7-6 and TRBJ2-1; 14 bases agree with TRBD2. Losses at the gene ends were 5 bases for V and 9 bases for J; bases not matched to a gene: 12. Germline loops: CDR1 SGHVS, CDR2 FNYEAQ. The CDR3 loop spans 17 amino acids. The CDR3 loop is CASSGAGRLAGGAEQFF. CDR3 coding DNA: TGTGCCAGCAGCGGGGCAGGGAGACTAGCGGGGGGGGCTGAGCAGTTCTTC. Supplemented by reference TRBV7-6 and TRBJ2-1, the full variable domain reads GAGVSQSPRYKVTKRGQDVALRCDPISGHVSLYWYRQALGQGPEFLTYFNYEAQQDKSGLPNDRFSAERPEGSISTLTIQRTEQRDSAMYRCASSGAGRLAGGAEQFFGPGTRLTVL.

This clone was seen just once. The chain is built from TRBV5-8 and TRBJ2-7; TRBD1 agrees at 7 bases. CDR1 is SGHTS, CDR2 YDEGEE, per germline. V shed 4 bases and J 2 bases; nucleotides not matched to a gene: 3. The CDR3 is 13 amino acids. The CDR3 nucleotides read TGTGCCAGCAGCAGGGACAGAGCCTACGAGCAGTACTTC. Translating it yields CASSRDRAYEQYF.

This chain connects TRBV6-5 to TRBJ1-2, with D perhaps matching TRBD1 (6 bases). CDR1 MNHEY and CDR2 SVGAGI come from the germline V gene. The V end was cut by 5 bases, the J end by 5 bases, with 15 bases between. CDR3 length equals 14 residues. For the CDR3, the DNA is TGTGCCAGCAGTGTAGCGGGGGGCGGATATGGCTACACCTTC. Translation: CASSVAGGGYGYTF.

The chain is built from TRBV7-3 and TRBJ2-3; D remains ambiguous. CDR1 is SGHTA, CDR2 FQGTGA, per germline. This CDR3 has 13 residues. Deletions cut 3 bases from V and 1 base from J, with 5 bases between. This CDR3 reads CASSFTGTDTQYF. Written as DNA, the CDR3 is TGTGCCAGCAGCTTTACAGGCACAGATACGCAGTATTTT.

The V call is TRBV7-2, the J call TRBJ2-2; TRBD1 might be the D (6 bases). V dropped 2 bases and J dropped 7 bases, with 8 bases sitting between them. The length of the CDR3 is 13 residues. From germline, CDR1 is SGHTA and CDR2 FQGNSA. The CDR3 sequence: CASSLNRDGELFF. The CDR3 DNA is TGTGCCAGCAGCTTAAACAGGGACGGGGAGCTGTTTTTT.

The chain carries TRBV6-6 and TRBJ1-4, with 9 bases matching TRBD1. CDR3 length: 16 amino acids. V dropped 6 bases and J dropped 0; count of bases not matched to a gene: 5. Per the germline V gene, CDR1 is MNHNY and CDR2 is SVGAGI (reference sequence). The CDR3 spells CASRSTGGATNEKLFF. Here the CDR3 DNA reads TGTGCCAGCAGATCTACAGGGGGCGCAACTAATGAAAAACTGTTTTTT.

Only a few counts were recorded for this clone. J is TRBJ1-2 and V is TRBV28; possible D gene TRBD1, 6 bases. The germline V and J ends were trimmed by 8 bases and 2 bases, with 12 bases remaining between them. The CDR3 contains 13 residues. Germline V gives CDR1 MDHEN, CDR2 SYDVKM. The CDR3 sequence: CASRSGTNYGYTF. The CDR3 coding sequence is TGTGCCAGCCGTTCCGGGACAAACTATGGCTACACCTTC.

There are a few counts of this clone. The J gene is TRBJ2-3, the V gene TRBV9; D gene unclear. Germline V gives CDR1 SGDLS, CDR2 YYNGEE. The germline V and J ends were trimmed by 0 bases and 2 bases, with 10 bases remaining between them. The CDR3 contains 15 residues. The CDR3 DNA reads TGTGCCAGCAGCGTAGGTCCAAAACACACAGATACGCAGTATTTT. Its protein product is CASSVGPKHTDTQYF.